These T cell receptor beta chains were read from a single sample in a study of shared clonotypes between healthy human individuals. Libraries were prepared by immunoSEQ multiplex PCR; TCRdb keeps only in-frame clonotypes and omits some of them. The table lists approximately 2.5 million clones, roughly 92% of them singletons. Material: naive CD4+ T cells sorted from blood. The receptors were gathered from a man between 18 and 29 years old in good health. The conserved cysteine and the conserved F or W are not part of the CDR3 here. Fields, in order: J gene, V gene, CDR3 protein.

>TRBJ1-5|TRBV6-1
ASSGGTNSNQPQH
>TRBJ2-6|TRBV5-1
ASSLGGNSGANVLT
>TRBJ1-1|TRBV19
ASSFGTGLEAF
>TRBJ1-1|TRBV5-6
ASSLEQGFAEAF
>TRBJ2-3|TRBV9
ASSPRGIAGLFTDTQY
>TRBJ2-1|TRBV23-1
ASSQDSWYNEQF
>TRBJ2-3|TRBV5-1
ASSLGTSGEVGPDTQY
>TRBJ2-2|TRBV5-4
ASSQGLAGTRVELF
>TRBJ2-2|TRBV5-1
ASSWSANTGELF
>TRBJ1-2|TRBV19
ASGVIAASGYT
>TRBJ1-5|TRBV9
ASSIPLYSNQPQH
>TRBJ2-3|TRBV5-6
ASSFRGTSGSMTDTQY
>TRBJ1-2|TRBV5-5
ASSRAIFGTGAGYT
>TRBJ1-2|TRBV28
ASSLKPPAGYT
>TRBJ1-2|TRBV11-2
ASSRAGTGGGSYGYT
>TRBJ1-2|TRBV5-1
ASSPGPLDLYGYT
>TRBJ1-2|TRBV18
ASSTGTANYGYT
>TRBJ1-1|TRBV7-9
ASRKNTEAF
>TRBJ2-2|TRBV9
ASSADWNTGELF
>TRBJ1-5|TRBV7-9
ASSAGAAGNQPQH
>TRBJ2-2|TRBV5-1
ASSLRQGDTGELF
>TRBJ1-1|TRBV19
ASKGKTGGISEAF
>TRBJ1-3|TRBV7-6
ATRQASSGNTIY
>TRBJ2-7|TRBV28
ASSLAAASSYEQY
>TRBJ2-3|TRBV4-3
ASSQEIFYGGAATDTQY
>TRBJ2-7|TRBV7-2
ASSSTSGKWNEQY
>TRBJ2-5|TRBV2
ASSEAPRGQETQY
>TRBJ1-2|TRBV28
ASSTGTHNYGYT